Shown below are 15 T cell receptor beta chains from a single sample sequenced in a study of preoperative IRX-2 immunotherapy in early breast cancer. Specified treatment: preoperative locoregional IRX-2 cytokine immunotherapy. Sequencing used immunoSEQ multiplex PCR; TCRdb keeps in-frame clones, though not all of them. The sample records some 59,000 clones, approximately 94% being singletons. The material was obtained from a patient treated with IRX-2 immunotherapy. The receptors were gathered from a human donor with breast cancer.

The J gene is TRBJ2-3, the V gene TRBV28, with D perhaps TRBD2 (6 bases). The CDR3 is 17 residues long. V lost 8 bases, J lost 2 bases, and 23 bases lay in between. Germline assignment: CDR1 MDHEN and CDR2 SYDVKM. The CDR3 reads CASQREAGLHYTDTQYF. The CDR3 DNA is TGTGCCAGCCAGCGAGAAGCCGGACTACACTACACAGATACGCAGTATTTT.

V usage is TRBV7-8 and J usage is TRBJ2-4, with D possibly TRBD2 on 6 matching bases. This CDR3 is 16 amino acids long. Trimming took off 0 bases at V and 15 bases at J, with 24 bases between the two ends. CDR1 is SGHVS and CDR2 is FQNEAQ in the germline V gene. The DNA for the CDR3 is TGTGCCAGCAGCTTAGCAGGATACGGGGGAATCTCCCTGCGGTACTTC. It encodes CASSLAGYGGISLRYF.

The V call is TRBV23-1, the J call TRBJ2-3, with 8 bases that match TRBD1. TRBV23-1 is an ORF, with its function uncertain. The V and J ends lost 4 bases and 0 bases, in that order; junction bases with no gene match: 6. The CDR3 consists of 16 residues. CDR3: CASSPTTGASTDTQYF. As DNA, the CDR3 is TGCGCCAGCAGTCCCACGACAGGGGCTAGCACAGATACGCAGTATTTT.

The J gene is TRBJ1-3, the V gene TRBV7-9, with D perhaps matching TRBD1 (6 bases). Between the trimmed V and J ends, which lost 1 base and 2 bases, there was a span of 12 bases. Germline lookup yields CDR1 SEHNR and CDR2 FQNEAQ (reference sequence). This CDR3 contains 16 residues. CDR3 coding DNA: TGTGCCAGCAGCTTAGGGGGGGCAGCTGCTGGAAACACCATATATTTT. Translating it yields CASSLGGAAAGNTIYF.

This clone was picked up a small number of times. This chain joins TRBV7-9 and TRBJ2-1, with TRBD1 matching over 8 bases. CDR3 size: 17 residues. Trimming removed 0 bases from V and 0 bases from J; junction bases left unmatched: 4. Germline loops: CDR1 SEHNR, CDR2 FQNEAQ (reference sequence). This chain's CDR3 is CASSLATGGSSYNEQFF. DNA of the CDR3: TGTGCCAGCAGCTTAGCTACAGGGGGAAGCTCCTACAATGAGCAGTTCTTC.

This chain links TRBV7-6 with TRBJ1-5; D unclear. CDR3 length: 13 amino acids. V dropped 5 bases and J dropped 6 bases, with 11 bases sitting between them. Germline values: CDR1 SGHVS, CDR2 FNYEAQ. CDR3: CASSTRVGQPQHF. CDR3 coding DNA: TGTGCCAGCAGCACGCGGGTGGGTCAGCCCCAGCATTTT.

The chain links TRBV27 to TRBJ2-7; 7 nucleotides agree with TRBD1. V shed 6 bases and J 3 bases; nucleotides not matched to a gene: 14. The length of the CDR3 is 16 residues. Germline lookup yields CDR1 MNHEY and CDR2 SMNVEV (reference sequence). For the CDR3, the DNA is TGTGCCAGCAGGATCCTACCTTACAGGGGTAACTACGAGCAGTACTTC. This gives the protein CASRILPYRGNYEQYF.

The V and J genes are TRBV5-4 and TRBJ1-2; D possibly corresponds to TRBD1 (5 bases). V shed 0 bases and J shed 3 bases, with 12 bases lying between them. There are 15 residues in the CDR3. Germline loops: CDR1 SGHNT, CDR2 YYREEE (reference sequence). CDR3 region: CASSLAGARHYGYTF. The CDR3 nucleotides are TGTGCCAGCAGCTTGGCTGGGGCCCGGCACTATGGCTACACCTTC.

The chain joins TRBV7-6 to TRBJ1-4, with D hard to call. CDR1 SGHVS and CDR2 FNYEAQ come from the germline V gene. This CDR3 spans 17 amino acids. Trimming pared 1 base from V and 5 bases from J, leaving 17 bases between. The CDR3 reads CASSLGRIRTLNEKLFF. The CDR3, as DNA: TGTGCCAGCAGCTTAGGAAGAATACGGACCCTCAATGAAAAACTGTTTTTT.

V and J are TRBV6-5 and TRBJ2-7, with TRBD1 as a possible D gene (7 bases). The CDR3 totals 14 residues. Germline CDR1 reads MNHEY; CDR2 reads SVGAGI. V lost 5 bases and J 3 bases, leaving 14 bases between the germline ends. CDR3 residues: CASSASGGLYEQYF. The CDR3 coding sequence is TGTGCCAGCAGTGCCTCAGGGGGACTCTACGAGCAGTACTTC.

The rearrangement joins TRBV27 to TRBJ1-2, with D possibly TRBD1 on 5 matching bases. This CDR3 spans 14 amino acids. Trimming left V 6 bases short and J 4 bases short, with 15 bases between. The germline V gene has CDR1 MNHEY and CDR2 SMNVEV (reference sequence). The CDR3 DNA sequence: TGTGCCAGCAGGACAGCCGACGCTTCCTATGGCTACACCTTC. Amino acid sequence: CASRTADASYGYTF.

The chain has TRBV10-3 and TRBJ2-2; D gene ambiguous. Trimming took 2 bases from V and 5 from J, leaving 9 bases between them. CDR1 is ENHRY, CDR2 SYGVKD, per germline. This CDR3 has 14 residues. DNA of the CDR3: TGTGCCATCAGTGAGAAAGGGTTTACCGGGGAGCTGTTTTTT. This encodes CAISEKGFTGELFF.

V gene TRBV5-1 combines with J gene TRBJ1-4; 7 nucleotides match TRBD1. The CDR3 covers 15 residues. The J segment lost 8 bases and the V segment lost 2 bases, leaving 9 bases of the junction unmatched. Germline-derived CDR1 and CDR2 are SGHRS and YFSETQ. The CDR3 spells CASSLPTGTDEKLFF. CDR3 nucleotides: TGCGCCAGCAGCTTACCCACCGGGACAGACGAAAAACTGTTTTTT. Complete variable domain (other parts from reference TRBV5-1 and TRBJ1-4): KAGVTQTPRYLIKTRGQQVTLSCSPISGHRSVSWYQQTPGQGLQFLFEYFSETQRNKGNFPGRFSGRQFSNSRSEMNVSTLELGDSALYLCASSLPTGTDEKLFFGSGTQLSVL.

The chain links TRBV6-5 to TRBJ2-7, with 9 positions matching TRBD1. J gave up 4 bases and V 5 bases, and 9 bases lay outside the gene matches. CDR3 length: 15 amino acids. CDR1 and CDR2 from the germline V gene are MNHEY and SVGAGI. The CDR3 region has the DNA TGTGCCAGCAGTAAAACCGGGACAGGGAATTACGAGCAGTACTTC. Protein sequence: CASSKTGTGNYEQYF.

About this clone itself: One junction end disagrees with the germline gene, perhaps due to a read error. This rearrangement joins TRBV6-5 to TRBJ2-5, with D unresolved. CDR3 size: 14 residues. Germline assignment: CDR1 MNHEY and CDR2 SVGAGI. The CDR3 reads CAISESGVGETQYF. CDR3 nucleotides: TGTGCCATCAGTGAGTCGGGTGTGGGCGAGACCCAGTACTTC.